This TCR beta chain was documented in a study of control samples from healthy donors and cancer patients (dated by TCRdb to the early 2020s). As for this clone: Its antigen is unknown. No much larger clone exists at a distance of one base, and base qualities are not known.

Receptor amplification or capture employed the immunoSEQ multiplex PCR assay. Entries here come from immuneACCESS through TCRdb and include only in-frame sequences with V and J called. Some clones fail to appear in such tables; in the studies checked, an unresolved V gene covers under half of the shortfall, and the cause of the remainder is unknown. Within this sample are about 80,000 clones, with 91% of them counted one time only. Clones ranked in the top ten supply approximately 18% of the sample. Taken from the germline V gene (reference sequence), the CDR1 and CDR2 loops are LGHDT and YNNKEL. The CDR3 holds 12 amino acids from the cysteine to the phenylalanine. Only CDR3 DNA remains: 36 bases, in frame from the first base. Trimming at the junction amounts to 1 base on V and 9 bases on J, and the germline ends lie 7 bases apart.

The TCR comes from a man aged 45-65 years in good health. Sequencing used blood. The rearrangement joined TRBV3-1 (or the pseudogene TRBV3-2) to TRBJ1-5; no D gene is confidently identified. The CDR3 region reads CASSQAGRPQHF. The base sequence is TGTGCCAGCAGCCAAGCGGGCCGGCCCCAGCATTTT.